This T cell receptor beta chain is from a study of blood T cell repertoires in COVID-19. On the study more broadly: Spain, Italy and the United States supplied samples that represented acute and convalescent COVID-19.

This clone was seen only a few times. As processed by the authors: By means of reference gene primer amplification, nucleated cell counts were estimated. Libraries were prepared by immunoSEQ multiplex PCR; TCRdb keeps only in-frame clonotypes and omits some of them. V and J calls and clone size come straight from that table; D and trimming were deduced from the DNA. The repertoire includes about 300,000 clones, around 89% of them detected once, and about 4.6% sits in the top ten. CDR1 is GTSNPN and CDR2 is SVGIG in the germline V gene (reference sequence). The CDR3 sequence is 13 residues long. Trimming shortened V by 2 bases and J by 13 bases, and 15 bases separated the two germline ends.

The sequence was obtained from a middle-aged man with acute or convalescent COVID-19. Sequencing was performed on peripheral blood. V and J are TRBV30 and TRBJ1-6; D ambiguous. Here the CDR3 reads CAWSTERLIPLHF. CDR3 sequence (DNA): TGTGCCTGGAGTACTGAGAGACTGATCCCCCTCCACTTT.